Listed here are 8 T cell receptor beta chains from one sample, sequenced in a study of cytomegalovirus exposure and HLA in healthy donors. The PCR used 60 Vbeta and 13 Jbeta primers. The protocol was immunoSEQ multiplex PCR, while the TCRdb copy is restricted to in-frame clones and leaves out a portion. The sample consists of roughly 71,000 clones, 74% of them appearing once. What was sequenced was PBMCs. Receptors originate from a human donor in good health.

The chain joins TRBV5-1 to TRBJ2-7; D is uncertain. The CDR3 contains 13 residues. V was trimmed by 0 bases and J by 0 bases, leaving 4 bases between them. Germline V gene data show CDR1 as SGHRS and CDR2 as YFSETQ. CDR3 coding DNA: TGCGCCAGCAGCTTGGCAGGCTCCTACGAGCAGTACTTC. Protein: CASSLAGSYEQYF.

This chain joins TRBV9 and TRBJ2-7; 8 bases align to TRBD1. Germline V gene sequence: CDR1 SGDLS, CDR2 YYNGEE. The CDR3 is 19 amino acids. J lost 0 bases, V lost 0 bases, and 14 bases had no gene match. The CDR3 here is CASSVGAGGAPQPSYEQYF. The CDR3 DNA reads TGTGCCAGCAGCGTAGGAGCAGGGGGCGCCCCTCAACCCTCCTACGAGCAGTACTTC.

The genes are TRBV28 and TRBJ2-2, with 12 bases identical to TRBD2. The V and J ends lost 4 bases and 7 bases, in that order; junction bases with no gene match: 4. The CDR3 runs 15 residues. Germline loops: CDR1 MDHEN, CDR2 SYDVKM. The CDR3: CASSSSGRAGGELFF. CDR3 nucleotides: TGTGCCAGCAGTTCTAGCGGGAGGGCGGGCGGGGAGCTGTTTTTT.

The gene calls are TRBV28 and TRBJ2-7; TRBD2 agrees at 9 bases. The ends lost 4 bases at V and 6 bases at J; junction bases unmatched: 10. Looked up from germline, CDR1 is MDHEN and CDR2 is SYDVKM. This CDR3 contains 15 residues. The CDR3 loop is CASSWGGRAGSEQYF. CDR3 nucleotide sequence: TGTGCCAGCAGTTGGGGCGGGAGGGCCGGGAGCGAGCAGTACTTC.

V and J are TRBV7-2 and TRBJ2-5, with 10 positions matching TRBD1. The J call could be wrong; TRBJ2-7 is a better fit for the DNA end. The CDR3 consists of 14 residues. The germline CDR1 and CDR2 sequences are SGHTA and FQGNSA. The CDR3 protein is CASSVGQGAYEQYF. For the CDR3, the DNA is TGTGCCAGCAGCGTTGGACAGGGGGCCTACGAGCAGTACTTC.

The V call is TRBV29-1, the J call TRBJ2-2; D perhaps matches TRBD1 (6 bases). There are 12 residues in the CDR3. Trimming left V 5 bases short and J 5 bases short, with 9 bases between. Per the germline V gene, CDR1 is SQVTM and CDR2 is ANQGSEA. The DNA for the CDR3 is TGCAGCGTTTTCGGACAGACCGGGGAGCTGTTTTTT. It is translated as CSVFGQTGELFF.

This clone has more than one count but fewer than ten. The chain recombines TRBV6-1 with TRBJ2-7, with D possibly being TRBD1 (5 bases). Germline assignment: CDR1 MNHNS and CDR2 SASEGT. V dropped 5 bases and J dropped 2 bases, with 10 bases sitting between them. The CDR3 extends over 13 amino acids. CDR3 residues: CASSRKGPYEQYF. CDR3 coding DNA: TGTGCCAGCAGTAGGAAGGGGCCCTACGAGCAGTACTTC.

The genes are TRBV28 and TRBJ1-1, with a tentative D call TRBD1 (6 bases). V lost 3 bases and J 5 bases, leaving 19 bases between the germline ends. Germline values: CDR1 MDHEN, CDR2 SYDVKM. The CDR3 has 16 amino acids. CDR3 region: CASSFIEGGLGTEAFF. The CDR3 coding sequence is TGTGCCAGCAGTTTTATCGAGGGGGGGTTGGGAACTGAAGCTTTCTTT.